This paragraph covers one T cell receptor beta chain sequence. Clones were sequenced by immunoSEQ multiplex PCR, and TCRdb holds only the in-frame ones, with some missing. Here the sample spans around 140,000 clones, 75% to 90% being singletons. Deletions cut 1 base from V and 5 bases from J, with 12 bases between. Germline V gives CDR1 SNHLY, CDR2 FYNNEI. This CDR3 comprises 14 residues. The sample is drawn from a study of blood T cell repertoires in COVID-19. The chain is built from TRBV2 and TRBJ2-7; D remains ambiguous. Sequenced: PBMCs or T cells enriched from blood (not recorded which). The TCR comes from a woman in her thirties or forties who had been exposed to COVID-19. CDR3 residues: CASSEGLEVDEQYF. The CDR3 coding sequence is TGTGCCAGCAGTGAAGGGCTAGAAGTTGACGAGCAGTACTTC.